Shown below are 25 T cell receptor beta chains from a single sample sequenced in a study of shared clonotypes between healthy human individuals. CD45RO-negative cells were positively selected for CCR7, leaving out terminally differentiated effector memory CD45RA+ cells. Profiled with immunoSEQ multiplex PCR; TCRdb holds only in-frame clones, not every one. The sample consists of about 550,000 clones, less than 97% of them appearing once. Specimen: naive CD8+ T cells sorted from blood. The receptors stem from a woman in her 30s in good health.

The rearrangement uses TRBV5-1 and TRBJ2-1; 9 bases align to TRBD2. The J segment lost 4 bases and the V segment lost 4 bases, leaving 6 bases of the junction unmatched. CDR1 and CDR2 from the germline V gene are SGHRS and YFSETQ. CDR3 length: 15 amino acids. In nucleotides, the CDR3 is TGCGCCAGCAGCCCCAGACTAGCGGTATACAATGAGCAGTTCTTC. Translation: CASSPRLAVYNEQFF.

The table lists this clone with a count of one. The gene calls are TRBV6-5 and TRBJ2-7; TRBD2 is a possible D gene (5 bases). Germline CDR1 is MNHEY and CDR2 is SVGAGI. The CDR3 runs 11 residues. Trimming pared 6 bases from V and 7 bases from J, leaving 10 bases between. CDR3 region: CASRFGGEQYF. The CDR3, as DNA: TGTGCCAGCAGGTTTGGCGGGGAGCAGTACTTC.

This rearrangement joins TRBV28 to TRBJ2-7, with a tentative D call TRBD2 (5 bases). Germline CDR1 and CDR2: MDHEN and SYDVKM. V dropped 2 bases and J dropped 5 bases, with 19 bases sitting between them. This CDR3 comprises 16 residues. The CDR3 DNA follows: TGTGCCAGCAGTTTAGGTTTGAGTCTAGCTCTTAACGAGCAGTACTTC. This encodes CASSLGLSLALNEQYF.

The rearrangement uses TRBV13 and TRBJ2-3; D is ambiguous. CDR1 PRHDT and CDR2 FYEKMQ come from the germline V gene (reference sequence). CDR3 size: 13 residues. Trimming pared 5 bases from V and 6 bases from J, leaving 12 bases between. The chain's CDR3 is CASSQESSDTQYF. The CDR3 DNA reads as TGTGCCAGCAGCCAAGAAAGCTCTGATACGCAGTATTTT.

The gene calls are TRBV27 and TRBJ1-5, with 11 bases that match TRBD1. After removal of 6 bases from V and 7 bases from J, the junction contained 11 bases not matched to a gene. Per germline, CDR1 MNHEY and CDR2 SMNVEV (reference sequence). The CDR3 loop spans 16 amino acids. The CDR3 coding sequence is TGTGCCAGCAGCCACGGACTGGGACAGGGGGAACAGCCCCAGCATTTT. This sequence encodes CASSHGLGQGEQPQHF.

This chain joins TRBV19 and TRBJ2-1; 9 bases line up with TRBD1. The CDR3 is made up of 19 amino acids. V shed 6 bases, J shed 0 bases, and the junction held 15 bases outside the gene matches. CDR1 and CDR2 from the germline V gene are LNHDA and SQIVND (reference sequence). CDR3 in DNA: TGTGCCAGTAGCAACCGCCGCACAGACAGGGGGAGCTCCTACAATGAGCAGTTCTTC. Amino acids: CASSNRRTDRGSSYNEQFF.

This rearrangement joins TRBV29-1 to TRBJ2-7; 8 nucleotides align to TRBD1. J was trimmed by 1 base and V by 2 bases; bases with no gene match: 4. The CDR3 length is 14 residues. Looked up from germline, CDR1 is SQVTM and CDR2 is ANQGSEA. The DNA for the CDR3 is TGCAGCGTTGAACCAAGGACAGGGTCCTACGAGCAGTACTTC. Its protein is CSVEPRTGSYEQYF.

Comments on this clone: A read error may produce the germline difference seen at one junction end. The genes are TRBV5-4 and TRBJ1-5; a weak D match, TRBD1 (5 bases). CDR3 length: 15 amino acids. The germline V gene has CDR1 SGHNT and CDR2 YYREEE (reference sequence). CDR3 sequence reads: CASSLGPDFYQPQHF. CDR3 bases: TGTGCCAGCAGTTTGGGACCCGACTTCTATCAGCCCCAGCATTTT.

The CDR3 spells CAGRGLSGEAFF. The DNA of the CDR3 is TGTGCCGGCCGGGGCCTCTCAGGTGAAGCTTTCTTT. V is TRBV28 and J is TRBJ1-1, with D possibly being TRBD1 (5 bases). Germline CDR1 MDHEN, CDR2 SYDVKM. The CDR3 is made up of 12 amino acids. Trimming stripped 11 bases from V and 7 bases from J, with 17 bases between.

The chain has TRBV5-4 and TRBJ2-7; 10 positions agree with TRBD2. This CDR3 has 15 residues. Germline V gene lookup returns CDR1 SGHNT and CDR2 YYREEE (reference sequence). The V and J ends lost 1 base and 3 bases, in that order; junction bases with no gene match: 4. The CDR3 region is CASSLPSSGSYEQYF. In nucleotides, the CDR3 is TGTGCCAGCAGCTTGCCTTCTAGCGGGAGCTACGAGCAGTACTTC.

The DNA for the CDR3 is TGTGCCAGTAGTATTAACCGGGACAGGGGGCTAGGAATGAACACTGAAGCTTTCTTT. Its protein product is CASSINRDRGLGMNTEAFF. The chain uses TRBV19 and TRBJ1-1; 12 positions agree with TRBD1. The CDR3 consists of 19 residues. Trimming cost V 3 bases and J 0 bases; bases outside gene matches: 11. Germline V CDR1 and CDR2: LNHDA, SQIVND (reference sequence).

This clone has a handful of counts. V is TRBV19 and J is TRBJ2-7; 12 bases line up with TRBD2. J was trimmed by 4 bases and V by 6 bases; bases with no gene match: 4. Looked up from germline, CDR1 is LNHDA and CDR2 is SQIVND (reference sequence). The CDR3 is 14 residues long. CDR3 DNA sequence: TGTGCCAGTAGCTACGGGACTAGCGGGTACGAGCAGTACTTC. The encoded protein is CASSYGTSGYEQYF.

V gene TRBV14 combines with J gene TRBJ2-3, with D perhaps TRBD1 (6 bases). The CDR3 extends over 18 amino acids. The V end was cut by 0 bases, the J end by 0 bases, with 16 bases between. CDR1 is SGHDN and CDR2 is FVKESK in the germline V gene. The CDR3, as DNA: TGTGCCAGCAGCCAAGAATATTGGGCCAGGGGAAGCACAGATACGCAGTATTTT. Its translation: CASSQEYWARGSTDTQYF.

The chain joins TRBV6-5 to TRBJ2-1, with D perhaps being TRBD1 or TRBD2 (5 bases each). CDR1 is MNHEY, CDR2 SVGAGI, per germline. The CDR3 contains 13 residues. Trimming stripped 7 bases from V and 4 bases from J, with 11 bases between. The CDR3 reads CASTGTPYNEQFF. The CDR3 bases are TGTGCCAGCACGGGGACCCCTTACAATGAGCAGTTCTTC.

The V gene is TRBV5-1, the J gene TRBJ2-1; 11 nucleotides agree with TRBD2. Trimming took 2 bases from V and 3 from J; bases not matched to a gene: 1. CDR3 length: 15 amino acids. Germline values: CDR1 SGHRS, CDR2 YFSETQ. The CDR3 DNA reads TGCGCCAGCAGCTTTAGCGGGAGGGGCTACAATGAGCAGTTCTTC. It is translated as CASSFSGRGYNEQFF.

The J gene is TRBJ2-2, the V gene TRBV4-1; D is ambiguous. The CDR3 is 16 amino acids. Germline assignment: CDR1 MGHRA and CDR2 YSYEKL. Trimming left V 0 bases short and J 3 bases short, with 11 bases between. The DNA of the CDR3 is TGCGCCAGCAGCCAAGATTTCGCCGGGTACACCGGGGAGCTGTTTTTT. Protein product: CASSQDFAGYTGELFF.

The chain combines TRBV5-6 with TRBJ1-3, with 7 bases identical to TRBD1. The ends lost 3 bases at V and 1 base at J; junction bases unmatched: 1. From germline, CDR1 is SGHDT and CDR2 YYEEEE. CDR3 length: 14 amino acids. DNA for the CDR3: TGTGCCAGCAGCTCACAGGGGTCTGGAAACACCATATATTTT. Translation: CASSSQGSGNTIYF. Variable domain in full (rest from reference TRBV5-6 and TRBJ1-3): DAGVTQSPTHLIKTRGQQVTLRCSPKSGHDTVSWYQQALGQGPQFIFQYYEEEERQRGNFPDRFSGHQFPNYSSELNVNALLLGDSALYLCASSSQGSGNTIYFGEGSWLTVV.

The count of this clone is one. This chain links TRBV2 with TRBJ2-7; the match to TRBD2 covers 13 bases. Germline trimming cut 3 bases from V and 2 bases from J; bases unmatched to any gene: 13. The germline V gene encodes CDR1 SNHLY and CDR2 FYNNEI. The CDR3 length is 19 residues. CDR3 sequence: CASSDPVGTSGMEPYEQYF. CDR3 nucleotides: TGTGCCAGCAGTGACCCGGTTGGGACTAGCGGGATGGAACCCTACGAGCAGTACTTC.

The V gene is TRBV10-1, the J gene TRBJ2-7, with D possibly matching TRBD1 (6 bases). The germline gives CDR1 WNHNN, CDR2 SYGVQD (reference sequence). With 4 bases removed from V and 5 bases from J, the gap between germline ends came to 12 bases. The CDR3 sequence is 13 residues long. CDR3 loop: CASSGGLIDEQYF. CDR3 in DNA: TGCGCCAGCAGTGGGGGGCTAATCGACGAGCAGTACTTC.

The CDR3 nucleotides are TGTGCCAGCAGCTTGGACAGATACTACGAGCAGTACTTC. This sequence encodes CASSLDRYYEQYF. The V gene is TRBV5-6, the J gene TRBJ2-7, with unresolved D. This CDR3 comprises 13 residues. Germline CDR1 and CDR2: SGHDT and YYEEEE. Between the trimmed V and J ends, which lost 0 bases and 3 bases, there was a span of 7 bases.

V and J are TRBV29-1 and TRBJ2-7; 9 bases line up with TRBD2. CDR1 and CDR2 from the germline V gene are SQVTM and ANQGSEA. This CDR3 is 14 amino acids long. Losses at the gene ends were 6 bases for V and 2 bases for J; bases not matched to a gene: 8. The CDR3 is CSVVAGVAPYEQYF. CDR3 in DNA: TGCAGCGTCGTAGCGGGAGTTGCCCCCTACGAGCAGTACTTC.

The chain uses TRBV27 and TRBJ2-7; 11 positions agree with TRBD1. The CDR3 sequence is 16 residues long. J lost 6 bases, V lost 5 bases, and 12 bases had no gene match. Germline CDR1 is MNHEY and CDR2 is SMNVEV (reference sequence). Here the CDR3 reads CASSLTGDRGTTEQYF. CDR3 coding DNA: TGTGCCAGCAGTCTAACTGGGGACAGGGGGACCACCGAGCAGTACTTC.

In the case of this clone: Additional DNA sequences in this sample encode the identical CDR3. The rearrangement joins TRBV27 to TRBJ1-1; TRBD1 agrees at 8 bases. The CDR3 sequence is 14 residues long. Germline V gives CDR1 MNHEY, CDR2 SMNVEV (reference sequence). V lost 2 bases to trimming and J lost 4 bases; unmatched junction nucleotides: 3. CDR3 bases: TGTGCCAGCAGTTTACAGGGGGCGGCCACTGAAGCTTTCTTT. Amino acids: CASSLQGAATEAFF.

CDR3 in amino acids: CASSSGTSPYEQYF. The CDR3 nucleotides are TGTGCCAGCAGTTCCGGGACTAGCCCCTACGAGCAGTACTTC. The chain combines TRBV2 with TRBJ2-5, with 9 bases fitting TRBD2. The J call could be wrong; TRBJ2-7 is a better fit for the DNA end. CDR3 length: 14 amino acids. The germline V gene encodes CDR1 SNHLY and CDR2 FYNNEI.

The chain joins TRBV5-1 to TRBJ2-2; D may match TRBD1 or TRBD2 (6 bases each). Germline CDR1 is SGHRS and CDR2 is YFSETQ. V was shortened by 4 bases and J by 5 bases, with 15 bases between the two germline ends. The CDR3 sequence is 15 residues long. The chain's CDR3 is CASSHEEGGTGELFF. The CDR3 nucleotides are TGCGCCAGCAGCCATGAAGAGGGGGGAACCGGGGAGCTGTTTTTT. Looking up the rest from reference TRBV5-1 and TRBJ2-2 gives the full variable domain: KAGVTQTPRYLIKTRGQQVTLSCSPISGHRSVSWYQQTPGQGLQFLFEYFSETQRNKGNFPGRFSGRQFSNSRSEMNVSTLELGDSALYLCASSHEEGGTGELFFGEGSRLTVL.